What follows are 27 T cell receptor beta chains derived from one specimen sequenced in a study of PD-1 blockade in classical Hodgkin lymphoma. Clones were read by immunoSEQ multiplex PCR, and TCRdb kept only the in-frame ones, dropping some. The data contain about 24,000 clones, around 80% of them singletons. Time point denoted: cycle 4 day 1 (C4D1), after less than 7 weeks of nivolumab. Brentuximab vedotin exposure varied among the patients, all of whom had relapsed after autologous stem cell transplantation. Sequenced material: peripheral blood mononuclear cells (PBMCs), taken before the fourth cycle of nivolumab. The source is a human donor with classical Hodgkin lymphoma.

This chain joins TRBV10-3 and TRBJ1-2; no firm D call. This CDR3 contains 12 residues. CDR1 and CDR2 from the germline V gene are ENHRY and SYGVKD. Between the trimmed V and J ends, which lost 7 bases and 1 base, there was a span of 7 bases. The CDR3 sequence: CAIKGRNYGYTF. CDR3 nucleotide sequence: TGTGCCATCAAGGGCCGTAACTATGGCTACACCTTC.

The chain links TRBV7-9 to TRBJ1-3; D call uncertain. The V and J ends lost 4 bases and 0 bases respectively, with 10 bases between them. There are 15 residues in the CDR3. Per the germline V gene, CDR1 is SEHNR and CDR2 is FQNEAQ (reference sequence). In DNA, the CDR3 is TGTGCCAGCAGCTCACTACATAGCTCTGGAAACACCATATATTTT. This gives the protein CASSSLHSSGNTIYF.

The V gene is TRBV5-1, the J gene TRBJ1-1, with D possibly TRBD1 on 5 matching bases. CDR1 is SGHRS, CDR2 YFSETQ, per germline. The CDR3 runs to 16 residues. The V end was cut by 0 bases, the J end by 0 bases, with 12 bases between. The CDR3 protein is CASSLGDLIMNTEAFF. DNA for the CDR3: TGCGCCAGCAGCTTGGGGGACCTAATCATGAACACTGAAGCTTTCTTT. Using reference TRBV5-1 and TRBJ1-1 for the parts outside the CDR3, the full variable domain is KAGVTQTPRYLIKTRGQQVTLSCSPISGHRSVSWYQQTPGQGLQFLFEYFSETQRNKGNFPGRFSGRQFSNSRSEMNVSTLELGDSALYLCASSLGDLIMNTEAFFGQGTRLTVV.

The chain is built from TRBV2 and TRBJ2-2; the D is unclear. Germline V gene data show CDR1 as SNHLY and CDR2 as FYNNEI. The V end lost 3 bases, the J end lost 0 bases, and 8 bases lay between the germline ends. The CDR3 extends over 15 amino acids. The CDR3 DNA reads TGTGCCAGCAGTGATTGGCGAGCGAACACCGGGGAGCTGTTTTTT. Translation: CASSDWRANTGELFF. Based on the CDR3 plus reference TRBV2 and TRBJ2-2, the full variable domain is EPEVTQTPSHQVTQMGQEVILRCVPISNHLYFYWYRQILGQKVEFLVSFYNNEISEKSEIFDDQFSVERPDGSNFTLKIRSTKLEDSAMYFCASSDWRANTGELFFGEGSRLTVL.

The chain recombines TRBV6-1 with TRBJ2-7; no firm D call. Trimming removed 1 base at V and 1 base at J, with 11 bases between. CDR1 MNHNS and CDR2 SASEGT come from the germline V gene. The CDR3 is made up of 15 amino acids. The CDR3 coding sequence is TGTGCCAGCAGTGAAGGAGACTTTCTATCCTACGAGCAGTACTTC. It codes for CASSEGDFLSYEQYF.

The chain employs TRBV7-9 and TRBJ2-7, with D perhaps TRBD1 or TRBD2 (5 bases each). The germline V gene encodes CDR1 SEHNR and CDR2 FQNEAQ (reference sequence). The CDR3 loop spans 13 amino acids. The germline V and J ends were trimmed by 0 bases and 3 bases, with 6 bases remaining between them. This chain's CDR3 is CASSLAGDYEQYF. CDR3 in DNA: TGTGCCAGCAGCTTAGCGGGGGACTACGAGCAGTACTTC.

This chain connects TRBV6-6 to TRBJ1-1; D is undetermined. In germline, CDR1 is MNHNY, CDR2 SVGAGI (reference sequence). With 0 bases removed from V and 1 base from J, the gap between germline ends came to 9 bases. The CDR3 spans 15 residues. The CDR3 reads CASSYSMRGNTEAFF. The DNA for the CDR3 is TGTGCCAGCAGTTACTCGATGAGAGGGAACACTGAAGCTTTCTTT.

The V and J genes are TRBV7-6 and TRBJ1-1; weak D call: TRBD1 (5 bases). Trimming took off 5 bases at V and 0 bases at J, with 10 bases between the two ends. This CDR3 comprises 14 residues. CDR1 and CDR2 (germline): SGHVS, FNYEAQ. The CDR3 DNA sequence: TGTGCCAGCAGCCTAGGGGAGATGAACACTGAAGCTTTCTTT. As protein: CASSLGEMNTEAFF.

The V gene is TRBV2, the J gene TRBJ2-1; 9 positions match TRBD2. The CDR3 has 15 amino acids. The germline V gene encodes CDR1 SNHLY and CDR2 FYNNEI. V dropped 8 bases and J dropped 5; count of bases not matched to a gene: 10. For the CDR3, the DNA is TGTGCCAGCGGACCGGGAGCGGGGGGACACAATGAGCAGTTCTTC. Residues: CASGPGAGGHNEQFF.

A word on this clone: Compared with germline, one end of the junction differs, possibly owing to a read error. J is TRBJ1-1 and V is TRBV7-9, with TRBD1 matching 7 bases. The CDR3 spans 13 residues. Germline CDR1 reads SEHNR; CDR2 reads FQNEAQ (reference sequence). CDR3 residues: CASTLLTGERAFF. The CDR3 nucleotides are TGTGCCAGCACCTTACTCACAGGGGAAAGAGCTTTCTTT.

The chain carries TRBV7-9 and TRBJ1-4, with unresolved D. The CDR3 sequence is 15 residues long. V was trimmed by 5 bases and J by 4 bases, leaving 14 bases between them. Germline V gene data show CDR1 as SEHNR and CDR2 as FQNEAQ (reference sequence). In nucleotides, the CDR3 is TGTGCCAGCAGCAAACGGACTGATTATAATGAAAAACTGTTTTTT. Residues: CASSKRTDYNEKLFF.

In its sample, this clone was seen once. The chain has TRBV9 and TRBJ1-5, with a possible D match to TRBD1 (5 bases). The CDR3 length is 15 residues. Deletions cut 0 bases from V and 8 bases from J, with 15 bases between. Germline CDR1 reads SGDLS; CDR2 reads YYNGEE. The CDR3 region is CASSVGLSGGEPQHF. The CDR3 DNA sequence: TGTGCCAGCAGCGTAGGACTTTCTGGGGGGGAGCCCCAGCATTTT. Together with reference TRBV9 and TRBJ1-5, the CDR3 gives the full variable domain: DSGVTQTPKHLITATGQRVTLRCSPRSGDLSVYWYQQSLDQGLQFLIQYYNGEERAKGNILERFSAQQFPDLHSELNLSSLELGDSALYFCASSVGLSGGEPQHFGDGTRLSIL.

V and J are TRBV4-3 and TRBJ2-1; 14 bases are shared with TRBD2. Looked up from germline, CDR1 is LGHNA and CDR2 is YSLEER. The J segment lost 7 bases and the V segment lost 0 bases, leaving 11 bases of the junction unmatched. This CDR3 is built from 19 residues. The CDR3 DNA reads TGCGCCAGCAGCCAAGAGGGGGGACTAGCGGGAGTGTTATATAATGAGCAGTTCTTC. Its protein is CASSQEGGLAGVLYNEQFF.

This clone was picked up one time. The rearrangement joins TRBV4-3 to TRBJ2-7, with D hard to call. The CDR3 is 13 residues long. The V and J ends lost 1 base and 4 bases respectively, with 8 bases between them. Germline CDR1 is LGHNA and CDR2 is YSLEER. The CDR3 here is CASSQGIRYEQYF. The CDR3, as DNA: TGCGCCAGCAGCCAAGGGATTCGTTACGAGCAGTACTTC.

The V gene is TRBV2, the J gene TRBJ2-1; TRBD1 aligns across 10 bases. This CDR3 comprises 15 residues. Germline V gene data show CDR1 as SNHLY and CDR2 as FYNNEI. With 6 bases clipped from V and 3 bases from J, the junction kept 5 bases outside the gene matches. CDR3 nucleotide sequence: TGTGCCAGCAGGGCCGGGACAGGGGTCTACAATGAGCAGTTCTTC. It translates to CASRAGTGVYNEQFF.

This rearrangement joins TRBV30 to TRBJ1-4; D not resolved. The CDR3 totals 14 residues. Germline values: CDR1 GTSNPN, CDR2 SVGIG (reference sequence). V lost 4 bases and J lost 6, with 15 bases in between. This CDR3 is CAWTLGLGDEKLFF. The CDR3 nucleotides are TGTGCCTGGACCCTGGGTCTCGGGGATGAAAAACTGTTTTTT.

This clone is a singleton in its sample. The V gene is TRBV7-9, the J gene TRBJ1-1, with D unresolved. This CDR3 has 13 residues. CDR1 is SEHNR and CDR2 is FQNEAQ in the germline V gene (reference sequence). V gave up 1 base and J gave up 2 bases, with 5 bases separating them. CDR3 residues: CASSLERNTEAFF. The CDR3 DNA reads TGTGCCAGCAGCTTAGAAAGAAACACTGAAGCTTTCTTT.

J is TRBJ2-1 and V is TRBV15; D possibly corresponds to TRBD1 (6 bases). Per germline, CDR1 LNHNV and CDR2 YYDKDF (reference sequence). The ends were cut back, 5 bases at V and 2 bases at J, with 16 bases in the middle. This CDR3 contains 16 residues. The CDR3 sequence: CATSYLVGGPYNEQFF. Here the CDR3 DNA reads TGTGCCACCAGCTATCTCGTAGGGGGACCCTACAATGAGCAGTTCTTC.

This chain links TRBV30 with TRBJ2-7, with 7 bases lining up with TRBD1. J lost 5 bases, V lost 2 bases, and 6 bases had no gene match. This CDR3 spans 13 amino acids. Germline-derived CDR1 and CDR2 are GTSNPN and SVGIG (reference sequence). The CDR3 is CAWSWTGMHEQYF. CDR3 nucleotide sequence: TGTGCCTGGAGTTGGACAGGTATGCACGAGCAGTACTTC.

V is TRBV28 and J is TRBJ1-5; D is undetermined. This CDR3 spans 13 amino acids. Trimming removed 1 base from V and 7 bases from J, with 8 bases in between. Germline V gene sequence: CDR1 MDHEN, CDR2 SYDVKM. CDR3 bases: TGTGCCAGCAGTTTATCAGGATTACAGCCCCAGCATTTT. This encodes CASSLSGLQPQHF.

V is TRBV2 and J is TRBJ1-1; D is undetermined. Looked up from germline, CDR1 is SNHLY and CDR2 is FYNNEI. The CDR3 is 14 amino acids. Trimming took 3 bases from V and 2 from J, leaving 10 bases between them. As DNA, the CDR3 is TGTGCCAGCAGTGAGAGGAGGGCAAACACTGAAGCTTTCTTT. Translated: CASSERRANTEAFF.

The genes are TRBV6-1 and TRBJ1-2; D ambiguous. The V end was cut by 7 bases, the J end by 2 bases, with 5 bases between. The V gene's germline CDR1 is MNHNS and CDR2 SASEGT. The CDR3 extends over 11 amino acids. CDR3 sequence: CASTPNYGYTF. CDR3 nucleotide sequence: TGTGCCAGCACCCCCAACTATGGCTACACCTTC.

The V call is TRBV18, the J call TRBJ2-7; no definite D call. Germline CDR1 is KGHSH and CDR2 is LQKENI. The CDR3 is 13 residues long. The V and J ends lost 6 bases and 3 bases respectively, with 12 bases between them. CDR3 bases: TGTGCCAGCTCCCCCCGGTTAAGCTACGAGCAGTACTTC. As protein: CASSPRLSYEQYF.

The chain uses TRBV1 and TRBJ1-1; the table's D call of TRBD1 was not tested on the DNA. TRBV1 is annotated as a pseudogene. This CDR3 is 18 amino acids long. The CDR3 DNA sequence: TGCACCAGCAGCCACCCCCAGGACAGGGAAGATATGAACACTGAAGCTTTCTTT. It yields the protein CTSSHPQDREDMNTEAFF.

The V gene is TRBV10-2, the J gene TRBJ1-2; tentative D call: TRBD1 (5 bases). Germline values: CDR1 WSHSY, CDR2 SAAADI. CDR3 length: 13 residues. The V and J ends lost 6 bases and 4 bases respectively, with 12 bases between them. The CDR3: CASSHRKFYGYTF. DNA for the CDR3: TGCGCCAGCAGCCACAGGAAGTTCTATGGCTACACCTTC.

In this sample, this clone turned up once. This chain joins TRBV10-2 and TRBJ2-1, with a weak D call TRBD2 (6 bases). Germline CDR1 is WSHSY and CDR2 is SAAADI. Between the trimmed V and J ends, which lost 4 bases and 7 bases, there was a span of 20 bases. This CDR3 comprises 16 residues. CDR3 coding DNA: TGCGCCAGCAGTGCGGACCGGGAGTTCCTCTTTAATGAGCAGTTCTTC. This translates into CASSADREFLFNEQFF.

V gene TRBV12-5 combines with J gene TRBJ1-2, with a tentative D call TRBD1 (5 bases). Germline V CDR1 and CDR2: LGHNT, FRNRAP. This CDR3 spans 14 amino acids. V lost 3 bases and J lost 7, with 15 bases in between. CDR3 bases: TGTGCTAGTGGTTTTGCACGGGGCGCGGGTGGCTACACCTTC. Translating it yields CASGFARGAGGYTF.